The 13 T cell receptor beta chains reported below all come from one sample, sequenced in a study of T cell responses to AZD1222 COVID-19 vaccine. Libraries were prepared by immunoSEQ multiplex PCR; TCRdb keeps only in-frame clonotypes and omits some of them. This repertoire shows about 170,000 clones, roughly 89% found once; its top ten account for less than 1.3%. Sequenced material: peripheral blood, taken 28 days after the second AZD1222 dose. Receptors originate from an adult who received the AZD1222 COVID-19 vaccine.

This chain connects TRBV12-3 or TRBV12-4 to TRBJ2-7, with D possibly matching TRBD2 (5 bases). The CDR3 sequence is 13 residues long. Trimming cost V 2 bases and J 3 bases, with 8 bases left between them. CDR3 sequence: CASSLSTIYEQYF. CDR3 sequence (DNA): TGTGCCAGCAGTTTATCGACTATCTACGAGCAGTACTTC.

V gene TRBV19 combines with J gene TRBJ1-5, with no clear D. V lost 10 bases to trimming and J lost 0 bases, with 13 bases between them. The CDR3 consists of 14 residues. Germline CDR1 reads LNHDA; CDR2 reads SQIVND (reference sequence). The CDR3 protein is CATDDRYSNQPQHF. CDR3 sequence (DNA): TGTGCCACCGATGATCGATATAGCAATCAGCCCCAGCATTTT.

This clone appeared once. The CDR3 sequence is CASSLRGVGYGYTF. The CDR3 region has the DNA TGTGCCAGCAGCTTAAGGGGGGTTGGCTATGGCTACACCTTC. This chain uses TRBV7-9 with TRBJ1-2; maybe TRBD1 (6 bases). CDR3 length equals 14 residues. V was clipped by 2 bases and J by 4 bases, with 11 bases between them. CDR1 is SEHNR, CDR2 FQNEAQ, per germline (reference sequence).

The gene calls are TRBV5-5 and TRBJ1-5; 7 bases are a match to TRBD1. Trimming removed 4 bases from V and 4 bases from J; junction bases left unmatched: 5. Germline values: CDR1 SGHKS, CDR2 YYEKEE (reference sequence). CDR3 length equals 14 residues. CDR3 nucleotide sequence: TGTGCCAGCAGCGCCGGGACAGCAAATCAGCCCCAGCATTTT. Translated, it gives CASSAGTANQPQHF.

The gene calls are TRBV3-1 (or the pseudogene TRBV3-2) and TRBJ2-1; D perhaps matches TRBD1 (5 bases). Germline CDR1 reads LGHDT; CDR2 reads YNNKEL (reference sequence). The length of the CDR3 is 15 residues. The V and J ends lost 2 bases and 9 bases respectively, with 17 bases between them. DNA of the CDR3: TGTGCCAGCAGCCAACCCGGGCAGGGCAGGAGTGAGCAGTTCTTC. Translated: CASSQPGQGRSEQFF.

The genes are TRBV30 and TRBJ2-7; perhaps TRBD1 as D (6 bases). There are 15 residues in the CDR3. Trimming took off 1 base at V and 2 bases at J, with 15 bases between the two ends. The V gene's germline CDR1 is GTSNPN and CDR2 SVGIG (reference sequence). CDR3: CAWSGRTGSAYEQYF. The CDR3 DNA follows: TGTGCCTGGAGTGGGCGTACAGGGTCGGCCTACGAGCAGTACTTC.

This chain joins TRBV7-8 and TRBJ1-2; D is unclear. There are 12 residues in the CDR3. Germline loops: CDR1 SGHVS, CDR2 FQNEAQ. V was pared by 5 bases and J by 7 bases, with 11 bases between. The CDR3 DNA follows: TGTGCCAGCAGCCCCCAGGTGGCTGGCTACACCTTC. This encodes CASSPQVAGYTF.

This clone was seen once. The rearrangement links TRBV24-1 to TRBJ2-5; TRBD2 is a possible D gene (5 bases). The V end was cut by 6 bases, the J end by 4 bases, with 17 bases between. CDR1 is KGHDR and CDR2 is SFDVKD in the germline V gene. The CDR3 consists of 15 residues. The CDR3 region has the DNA TGTGCCACCAGTATCGGGGAAGGGAAGGGAGAGACCCAGTACTTC. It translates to CATSIGEGKGETQYF.

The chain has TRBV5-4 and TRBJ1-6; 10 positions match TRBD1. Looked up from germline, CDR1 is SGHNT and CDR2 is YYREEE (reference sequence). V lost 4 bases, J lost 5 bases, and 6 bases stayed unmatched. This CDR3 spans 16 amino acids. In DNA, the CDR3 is TGTGCCAGCAGCCTGGGACAGGGGAAGGATAATTCACCCCTCCACTTT. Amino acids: CASSLGQGKDNSPLHF.

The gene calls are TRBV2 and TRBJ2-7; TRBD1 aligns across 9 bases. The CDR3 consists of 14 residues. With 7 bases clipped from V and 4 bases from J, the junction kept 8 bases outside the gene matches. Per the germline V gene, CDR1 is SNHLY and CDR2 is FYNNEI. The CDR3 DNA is TGTGCCAGCATCCCCAGACAGGGGGATTACGAGCAGTACTTC. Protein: CASIPRQGDYEQYF. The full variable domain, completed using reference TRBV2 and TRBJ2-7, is EPEVTQTPSHQVTQMGQEVILRCVPISNHLYFYWYRQILGQKVEFLVSFYNNEISEKSEIFDDQFSVERPDGSNFTLKIRSTKLEDSAMYFCASIPRQGDYEQYFGPGTRLTVT.

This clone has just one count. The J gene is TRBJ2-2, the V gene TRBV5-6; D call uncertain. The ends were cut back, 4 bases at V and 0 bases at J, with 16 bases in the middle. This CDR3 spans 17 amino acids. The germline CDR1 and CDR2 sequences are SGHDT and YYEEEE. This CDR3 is CASSPPPFFPNTGELFF. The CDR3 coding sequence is TGTGCCAGCAGCCCACCTCCCTTTTTCCCGAACACCGGGGAGCTGTTTTTT.

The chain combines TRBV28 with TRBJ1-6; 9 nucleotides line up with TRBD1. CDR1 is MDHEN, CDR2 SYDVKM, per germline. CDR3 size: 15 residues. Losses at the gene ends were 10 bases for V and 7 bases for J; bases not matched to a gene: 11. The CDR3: CATGLGQGRNSPLHF. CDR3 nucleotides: TGTGCCACCGGCCTGGGACAGGGTCGGAATTCACCCCTCCACTTT.

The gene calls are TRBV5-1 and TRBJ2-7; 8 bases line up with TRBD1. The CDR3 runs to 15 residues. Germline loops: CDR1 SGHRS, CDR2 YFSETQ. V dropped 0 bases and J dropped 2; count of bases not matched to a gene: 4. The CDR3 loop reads CASSLGQGTTYEQYF. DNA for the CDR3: TGCGCCAGCAGCTTGGGACAGGGGACGACCTACGAGCAGTACTTC.